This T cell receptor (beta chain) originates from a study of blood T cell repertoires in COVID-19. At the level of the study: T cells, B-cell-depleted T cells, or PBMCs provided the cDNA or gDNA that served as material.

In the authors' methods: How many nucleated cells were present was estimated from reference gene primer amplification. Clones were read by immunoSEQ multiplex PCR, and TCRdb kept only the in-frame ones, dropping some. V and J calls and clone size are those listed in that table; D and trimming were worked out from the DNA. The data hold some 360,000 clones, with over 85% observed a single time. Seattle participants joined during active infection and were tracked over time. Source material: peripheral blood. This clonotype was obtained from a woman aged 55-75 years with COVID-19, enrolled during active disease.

The CDR3 loop reads CASSRTSDPLETQYF. DNA of the CDR3: TGTGCCAGCAGTCGAACTAGCGACCCCTTGGAGACCCAGTACTTC. The chain employs TRBV6-4 and TRBJ2-5, with 7 bases aligning to TRBD2. Unmatched junction bases numbered 11, after V lost 5 bases and J lost 5 bases. The length of the CDR3 is 15 residues. Germline-derived CDR1 and CDR2 are MRHNA and SNTAGT.